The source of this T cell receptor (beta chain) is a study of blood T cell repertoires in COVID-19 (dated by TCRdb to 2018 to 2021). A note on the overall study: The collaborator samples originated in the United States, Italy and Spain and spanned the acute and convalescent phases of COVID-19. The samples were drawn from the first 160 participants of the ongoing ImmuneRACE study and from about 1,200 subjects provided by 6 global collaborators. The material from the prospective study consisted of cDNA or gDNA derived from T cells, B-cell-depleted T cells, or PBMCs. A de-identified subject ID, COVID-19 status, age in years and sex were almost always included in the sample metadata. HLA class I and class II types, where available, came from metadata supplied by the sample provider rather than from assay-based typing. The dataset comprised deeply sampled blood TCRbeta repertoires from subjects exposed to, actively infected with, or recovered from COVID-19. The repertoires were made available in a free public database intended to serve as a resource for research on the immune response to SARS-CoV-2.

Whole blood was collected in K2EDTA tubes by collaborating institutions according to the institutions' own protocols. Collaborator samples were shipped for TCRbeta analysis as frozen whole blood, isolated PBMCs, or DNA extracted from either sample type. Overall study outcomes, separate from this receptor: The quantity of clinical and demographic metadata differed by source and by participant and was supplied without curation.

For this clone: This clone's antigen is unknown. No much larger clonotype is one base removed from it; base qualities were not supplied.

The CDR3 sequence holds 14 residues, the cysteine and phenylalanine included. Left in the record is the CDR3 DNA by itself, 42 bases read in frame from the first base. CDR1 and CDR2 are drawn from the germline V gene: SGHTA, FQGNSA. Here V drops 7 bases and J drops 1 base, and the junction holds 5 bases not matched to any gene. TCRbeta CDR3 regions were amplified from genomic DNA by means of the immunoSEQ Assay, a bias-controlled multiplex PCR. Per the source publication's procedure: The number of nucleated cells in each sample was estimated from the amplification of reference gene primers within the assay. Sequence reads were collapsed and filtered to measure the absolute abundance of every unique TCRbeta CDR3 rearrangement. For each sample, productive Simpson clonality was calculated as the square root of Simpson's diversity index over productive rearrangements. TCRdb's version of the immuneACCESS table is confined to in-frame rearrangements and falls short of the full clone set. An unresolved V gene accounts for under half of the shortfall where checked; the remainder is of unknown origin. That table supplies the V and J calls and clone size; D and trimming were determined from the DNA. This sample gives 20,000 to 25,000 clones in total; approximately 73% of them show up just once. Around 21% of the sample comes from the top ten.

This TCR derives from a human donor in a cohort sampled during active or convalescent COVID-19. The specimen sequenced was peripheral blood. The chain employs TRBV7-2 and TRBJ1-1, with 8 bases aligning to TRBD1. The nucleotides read TGTGCCAGCACCCCCGGGACAGGGAACACTGAAGCTTTCTTT. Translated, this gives CASTPGTGNTEAFF. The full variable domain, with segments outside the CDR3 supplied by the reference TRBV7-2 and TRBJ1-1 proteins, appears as GAGVSQSPSNKVTEKGKDVELRCDPISGHTALYWYRQSLGQGLEFLIYFQGNSAPDKSGLPSDRFSAERTGGSVSTLTIQRTQQEDSAVYLCASTPGTGNTEAFFGQGTRLTVV.